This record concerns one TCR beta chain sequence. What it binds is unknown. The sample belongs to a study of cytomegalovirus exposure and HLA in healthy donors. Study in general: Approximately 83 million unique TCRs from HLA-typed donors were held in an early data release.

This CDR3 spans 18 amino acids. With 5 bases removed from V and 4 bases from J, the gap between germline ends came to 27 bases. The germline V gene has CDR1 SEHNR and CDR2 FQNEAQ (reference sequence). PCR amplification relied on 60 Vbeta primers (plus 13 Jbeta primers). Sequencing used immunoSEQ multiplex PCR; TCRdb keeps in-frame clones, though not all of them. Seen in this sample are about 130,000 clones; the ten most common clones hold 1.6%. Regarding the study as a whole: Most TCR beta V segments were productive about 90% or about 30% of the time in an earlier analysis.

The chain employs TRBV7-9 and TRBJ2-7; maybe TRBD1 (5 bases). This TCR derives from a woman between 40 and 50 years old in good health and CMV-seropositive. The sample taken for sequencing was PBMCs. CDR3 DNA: TGTGCCAGCAGCCCAGAAGTTCCAGTGACAGAGTCTTCATACGAGCAGTACTTC. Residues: CASSPEVPVTESSYEQYF.